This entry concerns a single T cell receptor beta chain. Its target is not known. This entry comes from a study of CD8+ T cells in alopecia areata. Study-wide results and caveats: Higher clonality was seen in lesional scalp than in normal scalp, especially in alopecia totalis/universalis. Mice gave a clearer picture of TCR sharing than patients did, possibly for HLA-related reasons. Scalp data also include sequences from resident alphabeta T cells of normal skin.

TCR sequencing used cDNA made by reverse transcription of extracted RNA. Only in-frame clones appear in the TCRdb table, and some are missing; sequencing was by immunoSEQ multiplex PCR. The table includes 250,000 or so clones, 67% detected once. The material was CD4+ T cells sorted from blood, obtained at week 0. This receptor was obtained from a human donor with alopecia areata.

In DNA, the CDR3 is TGTGCCAGCAGCCCCCCGGGCGTGAATGGCTACACCTTC. The encoded protein is CASSPPGVNGYTF. The chain recombines TRBV7-9 with TRBJ1-2, with D unclear. The CDR3 has 13 residues. CDR1 and CDR2 from the germline V gene are SEHNR and FQNEAQ (reference sequence). V was cut by 5 bases and J by 6 bases, with 13 bases left in between.